The 5 T cell receptor beta chains below were found in one sample sequenced in a study of cytomegalovirus exposure and HLA in healthy donors. With 60 Vbeta and 13 Jbeta primers, the PCR was carried out. Sequencing was performed with immunoSEQ multiplex PCR; in TCRdb, only in-frame clones are kept and a portion is missing. The sample has tens of thousands of clones; about four fifths are singletons. Sequencing was performed on PBMCs. The receptors were gathered from a man between 18 and 35 years old in good health and CMV-seronegative.

With regard to this clone: Mismatch with germline at one junction end may stem from a read error. The chain combines TRBV7-7 with TRBJ2-3; 7 nucleotides agree with TRBD1. Germline V CDR1 and CDR2: SSHAT, FNYEAQ (reference sequence). CDR3 length: 15 amino acids. CDR3 sequence reads: CASSSTGLSTDTQYF. The CDR3 DNA reads TGTGCTAGCAGCTCGACAGGGCTTAGCACAGATACGCAGTATTTT.

This chain links TRBV7-2 with TRBJ2-7; 7 nucleotides align to TRBD2. CDR3 length: 13 residues. V lost 8 bases, J lost 2 bases, and 6 bases stayed unmatched. The germline V gene has CDR1 SGHTA and CDR2 FQGNSA. The CDR3 coding sequence is TGTGCCAGCGGGGGGGGGATAACCTACGAGCAGTACTTC. Its protein product is CASGGGITYEQYF.

This chain uses TRBV5-1 with TRBJ1-1, with D perhaps TRBD1 (5 bases). Trimming shortened V by 4 bases and J by 6 bases, and 19 bases separated the two germline ends. Germline V gene sequence: CDR1 SGHRS, CDR2 YFSETQ. CDR3 length: 15 amino acids. As DNA, the CDR3 is TGCGCCAGCAGCCCTAGGACCCAACAGGACGCTGAAGCTTTCTTT. Translating gives CASSPRTQQDAEAFF.

Regarding this clone: Compared with germline, one end of the junction differs, possibly owing to a read error. The rearrangement uses TRBV5-1 and TRBJ2-3; 9 nucleotides match TRBD1. The CDR3 is 16 amino acids. Germline V gene data show CDR1 as SGHRS and CDR2 as YFSETQ. The CDR3 sequence: CASSFGDRVWADAQYF. The CDR3 coding sequence is TGCGCCAGCAGCTTTGGGGACAGGGTTTGGGCAGATGCGCAGTATTTT.

CDR3 bases: TGTGCCAGCAGTTTAATTCGGGGAAACGAGCAGTACTTC. Encoded protein: CASSLIRGNEQYF. The rearrangement uses TRBV27 and TRBJ2-7, with D perhaps matching TRBD2 (5 bases). The V gene's germline CDR1 is MNHEY and CDR2 SMNVEV (reference sequence). V gave up 2 bases and J gave up 5 bases, with 10 bases separating them. The CDR3 length is 13 residues.